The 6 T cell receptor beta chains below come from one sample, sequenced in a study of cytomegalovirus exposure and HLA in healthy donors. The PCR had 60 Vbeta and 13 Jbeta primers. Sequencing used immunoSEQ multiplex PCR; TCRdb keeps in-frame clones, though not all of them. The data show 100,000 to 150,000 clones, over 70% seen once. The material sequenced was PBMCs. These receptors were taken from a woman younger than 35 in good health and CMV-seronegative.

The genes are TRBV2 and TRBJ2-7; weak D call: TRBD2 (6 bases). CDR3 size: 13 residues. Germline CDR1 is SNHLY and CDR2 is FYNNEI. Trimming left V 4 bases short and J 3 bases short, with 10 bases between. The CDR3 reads CASSVRGIYEQYF. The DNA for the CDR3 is TGTGCCAGCAGTGTTCGCGGGATCTACGAGCAGTACTTC.

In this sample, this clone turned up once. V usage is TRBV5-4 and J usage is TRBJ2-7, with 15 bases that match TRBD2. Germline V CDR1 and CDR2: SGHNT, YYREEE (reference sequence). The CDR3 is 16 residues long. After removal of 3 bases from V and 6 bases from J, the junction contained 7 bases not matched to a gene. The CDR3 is CASSSGLAGGASEQYF. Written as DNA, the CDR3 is TGTGCCAGCAGCTCGGGACTAGCGGGAGGCGCTAGCGAGCAGTACTTC. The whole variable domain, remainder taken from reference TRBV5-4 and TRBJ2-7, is ETGVTQSPTHLIKTRGQQVTLRCSSQSGHNTVSWYQQALGQGPQFIFQYYREEENGRGNFPPRFSGLQFPNYSSELNVNALELDDSALYLCASSSGLAGGASEQYFGPGTRLTVT.

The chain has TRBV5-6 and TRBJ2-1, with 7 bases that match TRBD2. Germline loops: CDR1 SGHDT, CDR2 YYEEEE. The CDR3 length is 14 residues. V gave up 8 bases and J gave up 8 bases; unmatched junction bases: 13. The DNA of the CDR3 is TGTGCCAGGGGAGGGTTTAAGATTTTGGATGAGCAGTTCTTC. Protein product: CARGGFKILDEQFF. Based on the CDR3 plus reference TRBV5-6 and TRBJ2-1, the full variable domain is DAGVTQSPTHLIKTRGQQVTLRCSPKSGHDTVSWYQQALGQGPQFIFQYYEEEERQRGNFPDRFSGHQFPNYSSELNVNALLLGDSALYLCARGGFKILDEQFFGPGTRLTVL.

This CDR3 is CASRPNRDSYNEQFF. DNA of the CDR3: TGCGCCAGCAGGCCAAACAGGGATTCCTACAATGAGCAGTTCTTC. This chain links TRBV5-1 with TRBJ2-1; D is perhaps TRBD1 (6 bases). Germline assignment: CDR1 SGHRS and CDR2 YFSETQ. Trimming stripped 5 bases from V and 1 base from J, with 13 bases between. The CDR3 totals 15 residues.

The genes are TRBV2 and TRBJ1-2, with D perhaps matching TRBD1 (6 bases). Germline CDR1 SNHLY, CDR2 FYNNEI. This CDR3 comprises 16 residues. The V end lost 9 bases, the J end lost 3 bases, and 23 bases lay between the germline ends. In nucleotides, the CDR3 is TGTGCCAGTGGGGGCCTTTGGGACGTCGGGGACTATGGCTACACCTTC. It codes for CASGGLWDVGDYGYTF.

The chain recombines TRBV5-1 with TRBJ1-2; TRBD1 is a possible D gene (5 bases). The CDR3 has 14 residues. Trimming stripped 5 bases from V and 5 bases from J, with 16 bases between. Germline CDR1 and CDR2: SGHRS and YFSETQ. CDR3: CASRRDGGTYGYTF. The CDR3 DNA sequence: TGCGCCAGCAGACGGGACGGAGGGACTTATGGCTACACCTTC.